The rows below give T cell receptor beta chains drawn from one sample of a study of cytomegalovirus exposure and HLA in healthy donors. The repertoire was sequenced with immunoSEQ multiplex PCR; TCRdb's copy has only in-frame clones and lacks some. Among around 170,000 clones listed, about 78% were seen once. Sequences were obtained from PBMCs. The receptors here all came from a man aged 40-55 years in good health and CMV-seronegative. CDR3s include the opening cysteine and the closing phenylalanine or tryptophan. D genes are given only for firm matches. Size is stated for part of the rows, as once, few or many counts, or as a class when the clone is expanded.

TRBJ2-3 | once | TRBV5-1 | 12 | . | TGCGCCAGCTTGGGGCAGGGAAGAGATCTGTATTTT | CASLGQGRDLYF
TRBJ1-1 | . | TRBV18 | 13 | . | TGTGCCAGCTCACAGGGGGAGAACACTGAAGCTTTCTTT | CASSQGENTEAFF
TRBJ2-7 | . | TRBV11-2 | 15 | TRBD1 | TGTGCCAGCAGCTTAGCGGGACAGGGGCCTTACGAGCAGTACTTC | CASSLAGQGPYEQYF
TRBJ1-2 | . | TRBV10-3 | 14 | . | TGTGCCATCAGTCCACGACAGGTCAACTATGGCTACACCTTC | CAISPRQVNYGYTF
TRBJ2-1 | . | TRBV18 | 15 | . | TGTGCCAGCTCACGGGGAGAAAGCTCCTACAATGAGCAGTTCTTC | CASSRGESSYNEQFF
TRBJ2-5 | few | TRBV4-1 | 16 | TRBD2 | TGCGCCAGCAAGACTAGCGGGGGCCTGTTTTGCGAGACCCAGTACTTC | CASKTSGGLFCETQYF
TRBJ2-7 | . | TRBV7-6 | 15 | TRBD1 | TGTGCCAGCAGCTTAGCACAGGGGGCCAACTACGAGCAGTACTTC | CASSLAQGANYEQYF
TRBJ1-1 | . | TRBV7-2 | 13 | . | TGTGCCAGCAGCTTAAGGGGGAACACTGAAGCTTTCTTT | CASSLRGNTEAFF
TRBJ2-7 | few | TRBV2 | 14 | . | TGTGCCAGCAGTGAACGGGACAACTCCTACGAGCAGTACTTC | CASSERDNSYEQYF
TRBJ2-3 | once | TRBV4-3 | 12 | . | TGCGCCAGCAGCCAAGATAGCGCGACGCAGTATTTT | CASSQDSATQYF
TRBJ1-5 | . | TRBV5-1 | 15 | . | TGCGCCAGCAGCCCCGATGGGGGGGCTGGACAGCCCCAGCATTTT | CASSPDGGAGQPQHF
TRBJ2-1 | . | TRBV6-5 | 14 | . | TGTGCCAGCAGTGACCCAGGGTCCTACAATGAGCAGTTCTTC | CASSDPGSYNEQFF
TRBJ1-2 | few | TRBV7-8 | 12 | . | TGTGCCAGCAGCTCGGGACATCCTGGCTACACCTTC | CASSSGHPGYTF
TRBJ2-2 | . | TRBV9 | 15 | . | TGTGCCAGCAGCGTAACGCGAGGCGTCACCGGGGAGCTGTTTTTT | CASSVTRGVTGELFF
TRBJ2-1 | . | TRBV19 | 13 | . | TGTGCCAGTGCTCGGAGGGGAGGCAATGAGCAGTTCTTC | CASARRGGNEQFF
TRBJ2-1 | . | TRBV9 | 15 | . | TGTGCCAGCAGCGTAGACGAACTGTATCATCGTGAGCAGTTCTTC | CASSVDELYHREQFF
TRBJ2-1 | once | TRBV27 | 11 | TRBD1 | TGTGCCAGCAGCTCTCCGGGACAGGAGATCTTC | CASSSPGQEIF
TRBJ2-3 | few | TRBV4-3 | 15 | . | TGCGCCAGCAGCCAAGATAGAACTAGCACAGATACGCAGTATTTT | CASSQDRTSTDTQYF
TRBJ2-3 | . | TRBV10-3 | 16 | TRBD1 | TGTGCCATCAGTTTGGCCGGGACAGGGGCAGTAGATACGCAGTATTTT | CAISLAGTGAVDTQYF
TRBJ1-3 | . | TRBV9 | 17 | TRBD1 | TGTGCCAGCAGCGAGACCCCGGGACAGGGCCCCGGAAACACCATATATTTT | CASSETPGQGPGNTIYF
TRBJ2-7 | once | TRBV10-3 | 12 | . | TGTGCCATCAGCCTAGACAGTAACGAGCAGTACTTC | CAISLDSNEQYF
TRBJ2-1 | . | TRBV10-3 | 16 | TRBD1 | TGTGCCATCAGTGAGTCACAGGGGGTGGCCGTGAATGAGCAGTTCTTC | CAISESQGVAVNEQFF
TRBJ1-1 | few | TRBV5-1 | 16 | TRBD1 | TGCGCCAGCAGCGAGTGGGACAGACGCATGAACACTGAAGCTTTCTTT | CASSEWDRRMNTEAFF
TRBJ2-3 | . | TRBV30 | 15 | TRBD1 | TGTGCCTGGAGTGCACTAGGGACAGGGGAAGATACGCAGTATTTT | CAWSALGTGEDTQYF
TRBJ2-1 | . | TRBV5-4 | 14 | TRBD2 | TGTGCCAGCAGCTTGGAAGGTAGCGGGAGGGCCGGGTTCTTC | CASSLEGSGRAGFF
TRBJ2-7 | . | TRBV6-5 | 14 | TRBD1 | TGTGCCAGCAGTTCGACCGCAGGGGGCTACGAGCAGTACTTC | CASSSTAGGYEQYF
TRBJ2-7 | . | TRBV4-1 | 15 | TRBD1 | TGCGCCAGCAGCCAAGGAGTCGGACAGGGAGGCGAGCAGTACTTC | CASSQGVGQGGEQYF
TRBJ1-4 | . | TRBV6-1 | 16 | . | TGTGCCAGCAGTGAATTTGGAGATGCAACTAATGAAAAACTGTTTTTT | CASSEFGDATNEKLFF
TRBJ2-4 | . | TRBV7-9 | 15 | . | TGTGCCAGCAGCTTAGCTTGGGATCGGGATAACATTCAGTACTTC | CASSLAWDRDNIQYF
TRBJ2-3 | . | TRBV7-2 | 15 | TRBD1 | TGTGCCAGCAGCCCAGGACAGGGGGAGACAGATACGCAGTATTTT | CASSPGQGETDTQYF
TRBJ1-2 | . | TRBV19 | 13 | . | TGTGCCAGTAGTATATTCGCTAACTATGGCTACACCTTC | CASSIFANYGYTF
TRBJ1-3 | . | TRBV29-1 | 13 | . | TGCAGCGTTGAAATCGGGGCTGGAAACACCATATATTTT | CSVEIGAGNTIYF
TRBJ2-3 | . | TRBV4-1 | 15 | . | TGCGCCAGCAGCCAAGACAGGTTATCCCCAGATACGCAGTATTTT | CASSQDRLSPDTQYF
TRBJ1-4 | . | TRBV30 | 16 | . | TGTGCCTGGAGCCTATCTTCGACCCTCGGAGGCGAAAAACTGTTTTTT | CAWSLSSTLGGEKLFF
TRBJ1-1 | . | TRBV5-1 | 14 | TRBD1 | TGCGCCAGCAGCGCCGGGACAGGGGGGCCTGAAGCTTTCTTT | CASSAGTGGPEAFF
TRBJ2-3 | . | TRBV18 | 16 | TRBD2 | TGTGCCAGCTCCACCTGGACTAGCGGGACGGTAGATACGCAGTATTTT | CASSTWTSGTVDTQYF
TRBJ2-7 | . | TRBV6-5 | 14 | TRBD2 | TGTGCCAGCAGTAGGGGCAGCGGGAGCAACGAGCAGTACTTC | CASSRGSGSNEQYF
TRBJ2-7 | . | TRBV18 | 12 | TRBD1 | TGTGCCAGTAGACAGGGAAGCGAAGAGCAGTACTTC | CASRQGSEEQYF
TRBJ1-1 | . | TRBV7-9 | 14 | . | TGTGCCAGCAGCTTGAGGGTAGGGAACACTGAAGCTTTCTTT | CASSLRVGNTEAFF
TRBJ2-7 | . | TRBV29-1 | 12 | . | TGCAGCGTTGTTGGGGCCTCCTACGAGCAGTACTTC | CSVVGASYEQYF
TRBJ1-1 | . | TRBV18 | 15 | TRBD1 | TGTGCCAGCTCACAAGGACAGGGTATGAACACTGAAGCTTTCTTT | CASSQGQGMNTEAFF
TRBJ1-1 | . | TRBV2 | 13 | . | TGTGCCAGCATGGGAGGAGGGGACACTGAAGCTTTCTTT | CASMGGGDTEAFF
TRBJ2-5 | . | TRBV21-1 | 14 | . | TGTGCCAGTATATCTAGCGGGAGGGCGGAGACCCAGTACTTC | CASISSGRAETQYF
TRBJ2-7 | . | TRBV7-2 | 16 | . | TGTGCCAGCAGCTTCGCAGGGACACCCGGAGCCTACGAGCAGTACTTC | CASSFAGTPGAYEQYF
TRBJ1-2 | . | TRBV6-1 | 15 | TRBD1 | TGTGCCAGCAGTGAAGCGTGGAGGGGGCAGGATGGCTACACCTTC | CASSEAWRGQDGYTF
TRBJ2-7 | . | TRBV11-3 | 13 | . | TGTGCCAGCAGCTTCATACTAGCTGCCGAGCAGTACTTC | CASSFILAAEQYF
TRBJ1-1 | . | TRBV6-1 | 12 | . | TGTGCCAGCAGCCCGGGATTCACTGAAGCTTTCTTT | CASSPGFTEAFF
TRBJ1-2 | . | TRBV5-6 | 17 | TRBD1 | TGTGCCAGCAGCCGGGACAGGGGGGGCTTCCTTAACTATGGCTACACCTTC | CASSRDRGGFLNYGYTF
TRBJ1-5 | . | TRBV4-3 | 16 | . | TGCGCCAGCAGCCAAGCCCTGCGAAGGGGCGATCAGCCCCAGCATTTT | CASSQALRRGDQPQHF
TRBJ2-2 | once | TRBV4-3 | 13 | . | TGCGCCAGCAGCGACCGGACAGCCGGGGAGCTGTTTTTT | CASSDRTAGELFF
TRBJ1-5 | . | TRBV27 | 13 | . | TGTGCCAGCAGTAGGCCAGGGTATCAGCCCCAGCATTTT | CASSRPGYQPQHF
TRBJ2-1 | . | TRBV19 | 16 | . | TGTGCCAGTAGTATATGGACTGATTTCTCCTACAATGAGCAGTTCTTC | CASSIWTDFSYNEQFF
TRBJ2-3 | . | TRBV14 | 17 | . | TGTGCCAGCAGCCTTCTGGGACAAAGAAAGTTGTCAGATACGCAGTATTTT | CASSLLGQRKLSDTQYF
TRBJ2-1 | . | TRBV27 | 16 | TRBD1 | TGTGCCAGCAGTCCCCTGACAGGGGGTCTCTACAATGAGCAGTTCTTC | CASSPLTGGLYNEQFF
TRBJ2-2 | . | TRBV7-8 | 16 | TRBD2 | TGTGCCAGCCGCACTAGCGGGGGGGCGAACACCGGGGAGCTGTTTTTT | CASRTSGGANTGELFF
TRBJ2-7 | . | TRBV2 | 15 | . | TGTGCCGTACAAGTGGGTGCGGCGAGCTCCTACGAGCAGTACTTC | CAVQVGAASSYEQYF